One and the same sample provided the 7 T cell receptor beta chains below, sequenced in a study of chemoradiotherapy in HPV16-positive cancers. The table came from immunoSEQ multiplex PCR; TCRdb's copy has only in-frame clones and leaves some out. The repertoire holds roughly 10,000 clones, with 80% as singletons. The specimen comprised tumor tissue, sampled from a patient who underwent chemoradiotherapy. The receptor source for this set is a human donor with HPV-associated anogenital cancer.

The chain carries TRBV7-3 and TRBJ1-1; no clear D. The CDR3 is 15 amino acids. The V end lost 2 bases, the J end lost 1 base, and 11 bases lay between the germline ends. The germline V gene encodes CDR1 SGHTA and CDR2 FQGTGA. CDR3 sequence reads: CASSLGIPTNTEAFF. In DNA, the CDR3 is TGTGCCAGCAGCTTAGGTATCCCGACGAACACTGAAGCTTTCTTT.

This chain uses TRBV7-3 with TRBJ1-2; D might be TRBD1 (6 bases). Trimming removed 3 bases at V and 8 bases at J, with 13 bases between. The CDR3 loop spans 13 amino acids. Germline CDR1 and CDR2: SGHTA and FQGTGA. The CDR3 protein is CASSFNRVLGYTF. The CDR3 nucleotides are TGTGCCAGCAGCTTCAACAGGGTGCTCGGCTACACCTTC.

The chain has TRBV29-1 and TRBJ1-5, with 7 positions matching TRBD1. Unmatched junction bases numbered 8, after V lost 5 bases and J lost 7 bases. The CDR3 sequence is 13 residues long. Germline values: CDR1 SQVTM, CDR2 ANQGSEA. The chain's CDR3 is CSVLSAGGQPQHF. CDR3 sequence (DNA): TGCAGCGTTTTGTCGGCAGGGGGACAGCCCCAGCATTTT.

This chain connects TRBV9 to TRBJ1-3; TRBD1 might be the D (5 bases). Trimming pared 0 bases from V and 0 bases from J, leaving 7 bases between. This CDR3 has 15 residues. The germline CDR1 and CDR2 sequences are SGDLS and YYNGEE. The CDR3 bases are TGTGCCAGCAGCGTAGGGGGGAACTCTGGAAACACCATATATTTT. Translated: CASSVGGNSGNTIYF.

The V call is TRBV11-2, the J call TRBJ2-3, with D unclear. Trimming removed 4 bases from V and 5 bases from J, with 4 bases in between. This CDR3 spans 11 amino acids. The germline CDR1 and CDR2 sequences are SGHAT and FQNNGV. CDR3 amino acids: CASSSRDTQYF. Written as DNA, the CDR3 is TGTGCCAGCAGCTCGAGAGATACGCAGTATTTT.

The chain joins TRBV29-1 to TRBJ1-1; D possibly corresponds to TRBD1 (5 bases). The CDR3 is made up of 13 amino acids. The V end was cut by 4 bases, the J end by 1 base, with 10 bases between. The germline V gene has CDR1 SQVTM and CDR2 ANQGSEA. This CDR3 is CSVAYGQNTEAFF. The CDR3 bases are TGCAGCGTTGCCTACGGACAGAACACTGAAGCTTTCTTT.

A word on this clone: At one end, the junction sequence differs from germline, possibly due to a read error. The rearrangement uses TRBV15 and TRBJ1-6; 7 positions match TRBD1. Germline CDR1 and CDR2: LNHNV and YYDKDF (reference sequence). The CDR3 covers 16 residues. The CDR3 DNA sequence: TGTGCCGCCAGCCAGGATCCAACAGGGGAAAATTCACCCCTCCACTTT. The encoded protein is CAASQDPTGENSPLHF.